This is a list of T cell receptor beta chains from one sample in a study of neurological immune-mediated disorders. MiXCR was run by TCRdb on the 5' RACE reads, yielding one entry per CDR3 protein. The sample carries roughly 59,000 distinct CDR3 sequences, 5.2% recorded once. The sequenced sample consisted of PBMCs. The receptors originated from a human donor with multiple sclerosis. The donor label of this sample is uncertain. The CDR3 runs from the conserved cysteine through the conserved F or W. A D gene is named only where the DNA matches it firmly. Clone size is given as once, few or many counts, or a class when the clone is expanded.

>.|TRBJ1-4|many|TRBV30
TGTGCCTGGAGTACCAATGAAAAACTGTTTTTT
CAWSTNEKLFF
>TRBD1|TRBJ1-2|many|TRBV6-5
TGTGCCAGCAGTTACCGAACGCCGGGACAGGGAGACGGCTACACCTTC
CASSYRTPGQGDGYTF
>TRBD2|TRBJ2-1|many|TRBV7-8
TGTGCCAGCAGCTCAAGAAGGACTAGCGTTAATGAGCAGTTCTTC
CASSSRRTSVNEQFF
>.|TRBJ2-2|many|TRBV3-1
TGTGCCAGCAGCCTGAACACCGGGGAGCTGTTTTTT
CASSLNTGELFF
>.|TRBJ2-2|many|TRBV5-1
TGCGCCAGCAGCCGCCAGGGAGACACCGGGGAGCTGTTTTTT
CASSRQGDTGELFF
>TRBD1|TRBJ2-3|many|TRBV20-1
TGCAGTGCCCCATTACAGGGGACAGATACGCAGTATTTT
CSAPLQGTDTQYF
>.|TRBJ1-3|many|TRBV5-1
TGCGCCAGCAGCTATCAGATGGGGGCAGGAGGAAACACCATATATTTT
CASSYQMGAGGNTIYF
>.|TRBJ2-1|many|TRBV27
TGTGCCAGCAGGCTAGCAGGGGTAAATGAGCAGTTCTTC
CASRLAGVNEQFF
>.|TRBJ1-4|few|TRBV15
TGTGCCACCAGCAGAGCAGGGCTTAATGAAAAACTGTTTTTT
CATSRAGLNEKLFF
>.|TRBJ1-3|many|TRBV5-5
TGTGCCAGCAGCTTGGTTCCCTCTGACCCCGAACGTGGAAACACCATATATTTT
CASSLVPSDPERGNTIYF
>TRBD1|TRBJ1-2|few|TRBV6-4
TGTGCCAGCAGTTCGACAGGGGGGACTCCCTACACCTTC
CASSSTGGTPYTF
>.|TRBJ2-5|many|TRBV20-1
TGCAGTGCTAGAGATCCGGGACTCCAAGAGACCCAGTACTTC
CSARDPGLQETQYF
>.|TRBJ2-5|many|TRBV5-1
TGCGCCAGCAGCTTGACGGGGGGCCACGAGACCCAGTACTTC
CASSLTGGHETQYF
>.|TRBJ2-4|few|TRBV30
TGTGCCTGGAGTTTCGGTGCCATTCAGTACTTC
CAWSFGAIQYF
>.|TRBJ2-7|many|TRBV4-2
TGTGCCAGCAGCCAAGATAAGGCCGGGTACGAGCAGTACTTC
CASSQDKAGYEQYF
>TRBD1|TRBJ2-5|many|TRBV10-3
TGTGCCATCAGTGCCGGGACAGGGCTTGGAGAGACCCAGTACTTC
CAISAGTGLGETQYF